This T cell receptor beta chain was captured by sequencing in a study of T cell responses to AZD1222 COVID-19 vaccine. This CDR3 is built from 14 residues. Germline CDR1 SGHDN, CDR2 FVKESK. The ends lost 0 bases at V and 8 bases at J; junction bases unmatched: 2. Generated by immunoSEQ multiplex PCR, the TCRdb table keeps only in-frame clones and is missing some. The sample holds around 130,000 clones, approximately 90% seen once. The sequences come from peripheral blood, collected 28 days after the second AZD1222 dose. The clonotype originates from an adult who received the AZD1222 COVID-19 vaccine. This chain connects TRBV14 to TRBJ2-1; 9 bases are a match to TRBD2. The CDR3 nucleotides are TGTGCCAGCAGCCAAGATGTAGCGGGAGATGAGCAGTTCTTC. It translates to CASSQDVAGDEQFF.